This TCR beta chain was recorded in a study of T cells in tuberculosis. Study overall: The T cells targeted glucose monomycolate, a mycobacterial lipid, via CD1B. Points from the study as a whole: Active tuberculosis patients had shorter CDR3-alpha; the beta difference was nonsignificant.

The CDR3 covers 13 residues. Germline-derived CDR1 and CDR2 are SEHNR and FQNEAQ (reference sequence). Trimming shortened V by 4 bases and J by 3 bases, and 9 bases separated the two germline ends. Tuberculin skin test and IGRA determined adolescents' latent tuberculosis status at entry. Unsorted cryopreserved PBMC were sequenced, averaging around 99,000 T cells per clinical donor. Notes on this clone: Its antigen is unknown.

Libraries were prepared by immunoSEQ multiplex PCR; TCRdb keeps only in-frame clonotypes and omits some of them. Among roughly 24,000 clones listed, more than 95% were seen once. The sample consisted of PBMCs. The rearrangement uses TRBV7-9 and TRBJ1-2; D unclear. This TCR derives from a donor aged 10 to 29 with latent tuberculosis or without tuberculosis infection. In DNA form, the CDR3 reads TGTGCCAGCAGCTCAGCAGCCTACTATGGCTACACCTTC. It is translated as CASSSAAYYGYTF.